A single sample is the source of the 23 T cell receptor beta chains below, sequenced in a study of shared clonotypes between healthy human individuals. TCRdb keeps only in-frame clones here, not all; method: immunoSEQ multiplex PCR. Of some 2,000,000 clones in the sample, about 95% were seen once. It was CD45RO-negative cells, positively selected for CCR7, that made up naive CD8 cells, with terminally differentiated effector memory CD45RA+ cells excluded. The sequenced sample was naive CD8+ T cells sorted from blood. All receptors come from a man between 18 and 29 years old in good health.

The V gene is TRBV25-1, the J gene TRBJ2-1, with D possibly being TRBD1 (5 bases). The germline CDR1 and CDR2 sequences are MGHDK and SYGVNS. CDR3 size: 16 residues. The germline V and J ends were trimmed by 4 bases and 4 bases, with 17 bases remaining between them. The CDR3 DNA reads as TGTGCCAGCAGTGGCCCTGGGGCTACCCCTTACAATGAGCAGTTCTTC. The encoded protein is CASSGPGATPYNEQFF.

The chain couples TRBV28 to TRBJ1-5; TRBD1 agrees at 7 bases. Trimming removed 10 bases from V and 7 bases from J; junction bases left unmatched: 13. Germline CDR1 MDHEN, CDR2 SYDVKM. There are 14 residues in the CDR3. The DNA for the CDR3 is TGTGCCACCGAGGGACAGTGGGAGAGCCAGCCCCAGCATTTT. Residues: CATEGQWESQPQHF.

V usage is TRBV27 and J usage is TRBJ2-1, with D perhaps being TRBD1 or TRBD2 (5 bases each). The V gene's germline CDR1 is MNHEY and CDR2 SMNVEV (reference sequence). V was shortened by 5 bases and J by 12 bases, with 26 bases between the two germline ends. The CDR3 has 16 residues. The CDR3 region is CASSPLGPSLLGGQFF. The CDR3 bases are TGTGCCAGCAGTCCACTGGGACCTTCACTTTTAGGTGGGCAGTTCTTC.

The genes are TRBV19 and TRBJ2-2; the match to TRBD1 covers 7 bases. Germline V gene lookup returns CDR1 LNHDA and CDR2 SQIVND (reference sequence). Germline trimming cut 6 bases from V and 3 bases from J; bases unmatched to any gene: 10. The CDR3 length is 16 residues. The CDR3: CASRAFPGQHTGELFF. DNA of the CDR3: TGTGCCAGTAGAGCCTTCCCGGGACAGCACACCGGGGAGCTGTTTTTT.

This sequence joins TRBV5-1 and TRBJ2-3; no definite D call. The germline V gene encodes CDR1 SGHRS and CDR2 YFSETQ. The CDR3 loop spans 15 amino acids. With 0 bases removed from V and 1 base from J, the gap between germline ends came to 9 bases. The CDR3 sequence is CASSLGRLRTDTQYF. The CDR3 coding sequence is TGCGCCAGCAGCTTGGGGCGTCTACGCACAGATACGCAGTATTTT. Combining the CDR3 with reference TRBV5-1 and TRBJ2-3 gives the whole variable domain KAGVTQTPRYLIKTRGQQVTLSCSPISGHRSVSWYQQTPGQGLQFLFEYFSETQRNKGNFPGRFSGRQFSNSRSEMNVSTLELGDSALYLCASSLGRLRTDTQYFGPGTRLTVL.

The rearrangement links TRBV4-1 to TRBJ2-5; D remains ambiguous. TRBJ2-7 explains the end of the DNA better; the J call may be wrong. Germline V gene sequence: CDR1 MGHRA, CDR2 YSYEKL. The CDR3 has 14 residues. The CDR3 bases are TGCGCCAGCAGCCAAGCGTTGGCACCCTACGAGCAGTACTTC. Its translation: CASSQALAPYEQYF.

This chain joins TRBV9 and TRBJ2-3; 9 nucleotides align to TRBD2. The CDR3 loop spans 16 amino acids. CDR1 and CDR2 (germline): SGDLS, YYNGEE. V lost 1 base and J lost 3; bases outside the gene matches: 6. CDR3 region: CASSVFAGGHTDTQYF. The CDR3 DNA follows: TGTGCCAGCAGCGTATTTGCGGGGGGGCATACAGATACGCAGTATTTT.

CDR3 DNA sequence: TGCGCCAGCAGCCAAGATCAGGGGTATACTGAAGCTTTCTTT. It is translated as CASSQDQGYTEAFF. The chain links TRBV4-3 to TRBJ1-1; a weak D match, TRBD1 (6 bases). V shed 0 bases and J shed 5 bases, with 10 bases lying between them. This CDR3 has 14 amino acids. The germline gives CDR1 LGHNA, CDR2 YSLEER.

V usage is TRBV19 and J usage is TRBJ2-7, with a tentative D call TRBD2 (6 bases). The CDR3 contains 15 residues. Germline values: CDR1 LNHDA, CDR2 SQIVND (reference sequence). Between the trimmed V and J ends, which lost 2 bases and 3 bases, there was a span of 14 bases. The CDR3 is CASSISPSEYYEQYF. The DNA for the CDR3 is TGTGCCAGTAGTATATCCCCTAGCGAGTACTACGAGCAGTACTTC.

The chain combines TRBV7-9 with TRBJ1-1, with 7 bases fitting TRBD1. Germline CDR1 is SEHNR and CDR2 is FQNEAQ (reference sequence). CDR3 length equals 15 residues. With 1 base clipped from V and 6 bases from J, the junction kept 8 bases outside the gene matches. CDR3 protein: CASSLGTGLLAEAFF. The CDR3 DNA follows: TGTGCCAGCAGCTTAGGGACAGGACTTTTAGCTGAAGCTTTCTTT. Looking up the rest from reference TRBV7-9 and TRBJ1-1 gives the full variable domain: DTGVSQNPRHKITKRGQNVTFRCDPISEHNRLYWYRQTLGQGPEFLTYFQNEAQLEKSRLLSDRFSAERPKGSFSTLEIQRTEQGDSAMYLCASSLGTGLLAEAFFGQGTRLTVV.

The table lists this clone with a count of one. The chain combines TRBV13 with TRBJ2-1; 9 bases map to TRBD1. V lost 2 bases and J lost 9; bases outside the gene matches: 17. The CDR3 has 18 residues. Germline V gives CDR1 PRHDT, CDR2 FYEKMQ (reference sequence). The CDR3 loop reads CASSLNLEGTGPLGEQFF. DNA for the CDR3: TGTGCCAGCAGCTTAAACTTGGAAGGGACAGGGCCTCTCGGTGAGCAGTTCTTC.

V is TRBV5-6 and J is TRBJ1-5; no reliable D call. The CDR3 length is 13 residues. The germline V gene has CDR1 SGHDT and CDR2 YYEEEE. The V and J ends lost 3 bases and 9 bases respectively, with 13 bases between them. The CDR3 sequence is CASSSGVGGPQHF. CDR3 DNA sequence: TGTGCCAGCAGCTCCGGGGTGGGAGGGCCCCAGCATTTT.

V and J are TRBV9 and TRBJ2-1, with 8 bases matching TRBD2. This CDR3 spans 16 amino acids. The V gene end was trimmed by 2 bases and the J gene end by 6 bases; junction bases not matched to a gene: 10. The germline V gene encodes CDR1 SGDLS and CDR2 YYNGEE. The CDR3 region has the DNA TGTGCCAGCAGCGTGCTAGCGGGTGCGCTAGGCAATGAGCAGTTCTTC. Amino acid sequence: CASSVLAGALGNEQFF.

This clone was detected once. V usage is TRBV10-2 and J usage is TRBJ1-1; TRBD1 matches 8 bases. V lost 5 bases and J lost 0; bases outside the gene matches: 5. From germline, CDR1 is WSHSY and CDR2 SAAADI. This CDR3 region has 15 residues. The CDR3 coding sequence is TGCGCCAGCAGTAGATGGACAGGGTTGAACACTGAAGCTTTCTTT. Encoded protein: CASSRWTGLNTEAFF.

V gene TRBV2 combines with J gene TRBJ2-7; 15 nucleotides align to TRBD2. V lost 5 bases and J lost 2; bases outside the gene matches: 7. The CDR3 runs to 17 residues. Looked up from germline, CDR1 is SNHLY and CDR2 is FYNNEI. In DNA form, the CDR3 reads TGTGCCAGCAGTCCCGGGACTAGCGGGGGGCCTCCCTACGAGCAGTACTTC. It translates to CASSPGTSGGPPYEQYF. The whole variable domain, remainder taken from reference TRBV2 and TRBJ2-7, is EPEVTQTPSHQVTQMGQEVILRCVPISNHLYFYWYRQILGQKVEFLVSFYNNEISEKSEIFDDQFSVERPDGSNFTLKIRSTKLEDSAMYFCASSPGTSGGPPYEQYFGPGTRLTVT.

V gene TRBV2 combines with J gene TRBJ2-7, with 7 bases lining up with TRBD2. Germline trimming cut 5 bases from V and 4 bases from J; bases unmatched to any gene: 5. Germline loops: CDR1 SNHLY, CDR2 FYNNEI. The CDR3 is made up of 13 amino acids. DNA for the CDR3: TGTGCCAGCAGTAGCGGGGCGAGGTACGAGCAGTACTTC. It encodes CASSSGARYEQYF. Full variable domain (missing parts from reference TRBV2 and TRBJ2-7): EPEVTQTPSHQVTQMGQEVILRCVPISNHLYFYWYRQILGQKVEFLVSFYNNEISEKSEIFDDQFSVERPDGSNFTLKIRSTKLEDSAMYFCASSSGARYEQYFGPGTRLTVT.

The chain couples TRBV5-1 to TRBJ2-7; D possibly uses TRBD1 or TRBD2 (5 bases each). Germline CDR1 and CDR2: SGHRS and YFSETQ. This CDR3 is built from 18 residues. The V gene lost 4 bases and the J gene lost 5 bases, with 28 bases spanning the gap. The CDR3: CASSLYGPRGRTEDEQYF. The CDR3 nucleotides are TGCGCCAGCAGCCTTTATGGGCCTCGGGGCCGGACGGAAGACGAGCAGTACTTC.

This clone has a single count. DNA for the CDR3: TGTGCCTGGAGTTTCGACACGGCGGAGACCCAGTACTTC. It yields the protein CAWSFDTAETQYF. This sequence joins TRBV30 and TRBJ2-5; D gene unclear. The CDR3 sequence is 13 residues long. Germline CDR1 reads GTSNPN; CDR2 reads SVGIG (reference sequence). V dropped 2 bases and J dropped 5 bases, with 12 bases sitting between them.

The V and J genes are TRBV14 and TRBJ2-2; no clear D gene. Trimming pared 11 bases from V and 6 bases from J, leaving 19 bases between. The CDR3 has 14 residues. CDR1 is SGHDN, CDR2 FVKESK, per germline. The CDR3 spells CAGFGRASAGELFF. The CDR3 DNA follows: TGTGCCGGCTTCGGACGGGCAAGCGCCGGGGAGCTGTTTTTT.

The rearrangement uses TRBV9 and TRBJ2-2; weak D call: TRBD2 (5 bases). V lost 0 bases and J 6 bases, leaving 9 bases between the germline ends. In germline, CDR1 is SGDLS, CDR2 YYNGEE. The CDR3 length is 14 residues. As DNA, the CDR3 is TGTGCCAGCAGCGTAGAGATTAGCGCCGGGGAGCTGTTTTTT. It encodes CASSVEISAGELFF.

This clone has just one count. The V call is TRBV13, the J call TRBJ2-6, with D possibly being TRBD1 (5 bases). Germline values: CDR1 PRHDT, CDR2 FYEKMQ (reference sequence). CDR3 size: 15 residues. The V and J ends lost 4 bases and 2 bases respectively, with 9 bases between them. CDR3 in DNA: TGTGCCAGCAGCTCCCAGGGTACTGGGGCCAACGTCCTGACTTTC. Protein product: CASSSQGTGANVLTF.

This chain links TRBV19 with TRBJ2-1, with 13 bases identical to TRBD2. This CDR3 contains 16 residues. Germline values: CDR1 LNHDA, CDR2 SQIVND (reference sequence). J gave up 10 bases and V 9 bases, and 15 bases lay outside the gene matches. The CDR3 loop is CASALSGTSGTWEQFF. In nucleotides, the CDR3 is TGTGCCAGCGCCCTCTCCGGGACTAGCGGGACCTGGGAGCAGTTCTTC.

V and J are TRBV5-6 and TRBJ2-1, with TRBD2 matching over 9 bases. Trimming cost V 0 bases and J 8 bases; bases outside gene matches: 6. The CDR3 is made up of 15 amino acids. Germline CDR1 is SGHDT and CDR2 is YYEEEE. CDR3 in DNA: TGTGCCAGCAGCTTGGCAGCGGGAGGTTACTATGAGCAGTTCTTC. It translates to CASSLAAGGYYEQFF.